This T cell receptor beta chain stems from a study of T-cell memory formation after mild COVID-19. The V end lost 8 bases, the J end lost 6 bases, and 19 bases lay between the germline ends. Germline V gene data show CDR1 as MNHEY and CDR2 as SVGAGI. The CDR3 contains 15 residues. Constant-segment primers and 5'RACE yielded cDNA libraries for TCR alpha and TCR beta, each carrying sample barcodes and UMIs. TCRdb processed the 5' RACE reads anew with MiXCR; each CDR3 protein has one entry. The table lists about 140,000 distinct CDR3 sequences, more than 13% of them singletons. This clonotype was seen a handful of times. The antigen is not known. Study-wide points: A balance of CD4 and CD8 characterized clones contracting day 15 to 85, whereas later expanders leaned CD4+.

The TCR was taken from an adult woman who had mild COVID-19 (a few samples of this study predate the infection). Cell type and time point are not known. Sequencing was done on a sample of PBMCs or a T cell subset sorted from them (not recorded which). This chain joins TRBV6-5 and TRBJ1-4, with D perhaps matching TRBD1 (6 bases). Written as DNA, the CDR3 is TGTGCCAGCGGGGATAGGACAGCCATCTATGAAAAACTGTTTTTT. Its protein product is CASGDRTAIYEKLFF.